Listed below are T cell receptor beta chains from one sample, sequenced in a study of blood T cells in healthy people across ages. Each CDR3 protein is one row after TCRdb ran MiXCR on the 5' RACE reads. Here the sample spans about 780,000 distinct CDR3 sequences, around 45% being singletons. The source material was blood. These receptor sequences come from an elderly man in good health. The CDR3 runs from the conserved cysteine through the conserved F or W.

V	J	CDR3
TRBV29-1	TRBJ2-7	CSVDGGGEQYF
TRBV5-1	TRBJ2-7	CASSLSTEGLAEQYF
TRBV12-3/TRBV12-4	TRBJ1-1	CASSPQGGRTTEAFF
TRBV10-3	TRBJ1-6	CAATPGQEVSPLHF
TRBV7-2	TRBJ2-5	CASSLQVSLQETQYF
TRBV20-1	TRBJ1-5	CSAKFLTGPAQPQHF
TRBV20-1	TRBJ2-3	CSARRPGSTDTQYF
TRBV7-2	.	CASSLGSSGGANIQYF
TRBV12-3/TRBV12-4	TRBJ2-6	CASSLEPNTGSGANVLTF
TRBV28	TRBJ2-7	CASTPKAGRTPYEQYF
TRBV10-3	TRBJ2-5	CAIKGTEIQETQYF
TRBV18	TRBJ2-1	CASSPDRTNNEQFF
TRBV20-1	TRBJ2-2	CSARYGPGELFF
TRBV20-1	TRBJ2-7	CSARKDKFSYEQYF
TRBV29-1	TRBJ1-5	CSVAQAYNQPQHF
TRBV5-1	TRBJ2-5	CASRKTGRDVGETQYF
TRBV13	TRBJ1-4	CASSPGTEDEKLFF
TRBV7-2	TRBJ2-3	CASSLGVGQGGNTQYF
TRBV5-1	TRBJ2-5	CASSLRGQKETQYF
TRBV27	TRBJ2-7	CASSPGTSVSYEQYF
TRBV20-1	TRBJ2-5	CSARTSGTSRTQYF
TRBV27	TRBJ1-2	CASSNRHDGYTF
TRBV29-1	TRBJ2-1	CSGAEAGISYNEQFF
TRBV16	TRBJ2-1	CASSQLGTRETQFF
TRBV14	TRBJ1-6	CASSQRTGASPLHF
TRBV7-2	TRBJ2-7	CASNSGRAYEQYF
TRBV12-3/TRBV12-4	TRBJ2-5	CASSRTSGRETQYF
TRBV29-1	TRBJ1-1	CSVDRGPEAFF
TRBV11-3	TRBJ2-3	CASSLMDSTDTQYF
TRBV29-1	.	CSAVAASSYNEQYF
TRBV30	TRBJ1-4	CAWAGANEKLFF
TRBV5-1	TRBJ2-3	CASSSGPTDTQYF
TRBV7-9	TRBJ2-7	CASSSPGTAYEQYF
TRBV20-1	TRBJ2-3	CSARAGTDTQYF
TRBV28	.	CASNQRGWFGEQYF
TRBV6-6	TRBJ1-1	CASSYSESTGGEAFF
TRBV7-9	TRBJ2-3	CASSLAGGHTDTQYF
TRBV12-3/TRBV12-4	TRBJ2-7	CASSLAFDEFGTEQYF
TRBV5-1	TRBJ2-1	CASSPPGAQNGQFF
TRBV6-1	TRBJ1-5	CASSEGAGGNQPQHF
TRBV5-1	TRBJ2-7	CASSPRFVGDDEQYF
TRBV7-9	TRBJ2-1	CASSLEAGPRFF
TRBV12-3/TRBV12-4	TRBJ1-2	CASSSSVYGYTF
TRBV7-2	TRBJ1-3	CAGSPRTGPNTIYF
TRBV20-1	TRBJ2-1	CSASQGGEQFF
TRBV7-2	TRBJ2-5	CASSFGTGEINEQYF
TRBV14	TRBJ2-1	CANSQLTSGFNEQFF
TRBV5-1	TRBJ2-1	CASSWDRVTVSEQFF
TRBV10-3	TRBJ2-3	CAIGLAGADTQYF
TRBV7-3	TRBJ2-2	CASSRAGGRTGELFF
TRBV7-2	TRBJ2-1	CASSSRGLGEETQFF
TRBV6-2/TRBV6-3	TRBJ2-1	CASSSLGRGDNEQFF
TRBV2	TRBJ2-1	CANFGTESSYNEQFF
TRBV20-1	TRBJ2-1	CSATRDRLGETQFF
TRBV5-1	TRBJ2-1	CASSLSGDADEQFF
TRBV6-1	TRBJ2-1	CASSTTSGGRAFNEQFF
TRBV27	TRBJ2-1	CASRVSSGSGRNEQFF
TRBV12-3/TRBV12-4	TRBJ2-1	CASSWGTSGTTEQFF
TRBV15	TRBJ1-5	CATSTGNSNQPQHF
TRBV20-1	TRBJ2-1	CSALRGLNLYNEQFF